These T cell receptor beta chains were read from a single sample in a study of T-cell memory formation after mild COVID-19. TCRdb re-analysed the 5' RACE reads in MiXCR, keeping a single row per CDR3 protein. The sample gives tens of thousands of distinct CDR3 sequences, around 6.3% of which show up once; roughly 0.79% is in the top ten. Sequenced input: PBMCs or a T cell subset sorted from them (not recorded which). The source of these receptors is an adult who had mild COVID-19 (a few samples of this study predate the infection). Cell type and time point are not known. Each CDR3 is given with its conserved first and last residue. Fields, in order: J gene, D gene, V gene, clone size, CDR3 DNA, CDR3 protein. D genes are given only for firm matches. Expanded clones get a size class; other rows say once, few or many, or leave the size out.

TRBJ2-5,TRBD1,TRBV27,.,TGTGACAGCAGTTATAACAGGGGGAAAGAGACCCAGTACTTC,CDSSYNRGKETQYF
TRBJ1-3,.,TRBV3-1,few,TGTGCCAGCAGCCCAACGGGGACCTCTGGAAACACCATATATTTT,CASSPTGTSGNTIYF
TRBJ2-7,.,TRBV19,.,TGTGCCAGTAGTATTTTCCAGGCAGCGGACGAGCAGTACTTC,CASSIFQAADEQYF
TRBJ2-3,.,TRBV5-4,many,TGTGCCAGCAGCGAACTAGTATCTGACACAGATACGCAGTATTTT,CASSELVSDTDTQYF
TRBJ2-1,.,TRBV30,many,TGTGCCTGGAGTTACGGCCACTACAATGAGCAGTTCTTC,CAWSYGHYNEQFF
TRBJ2-7,TRBD2,TRBV9,few,TGTGCCAGCAGCGGCCCGGGGGGGGAACTCGGACTAGCGGGTCACAAGCAGTACTTC,CASSGPGGELGLAGHKQYF
TRBJ1-1,TRBD1,TRBV3-1,.,TGTGCCAGCAGCCAAGTGGGGACAGGACAGACGACTTTCTTT,CASSQVGTGQTTFF
TRBJ2-7,TRBD2,TRBV27,many,TGTGCCAGCAGTCCCTCGAGTAGCGGGAGCTACGAGCAGTACTTC,CASSPSSSGSYEQYF
TRBJ2-3,TRBD2,TRBV2,many,TGTGCCAGCAGTGATAGCGGGGTGACAGATACGCAGTATTTT,CASSDSGVTDTQYF
TRBJ1-1,.,TRBV4-2,many,TGTGCCAGCAGCCAAGACCTGACGCGGAACACTGAAGCTTTCTTT,CASSQDLTRNTEAFF